This TCR beta chain derives from a study of PD-1 blockade in classical Hodgkin lymphoma (dated by TCRdb to the early 2020s). For the study in its entirety: Nivolumab dosing was 3 mg/kg intravenously every 2 weeks, continuing until either disease progression or unacceptable toxicity. The study used TCR beta sequencing and CyTOF to define a peripheral blood immune signature of response to PD-1 blockade in classical Hodgkin lymphoma. General conclusions and limits of the study: Among trial patients, those achieving complete response had baseline diversity similar to that of newly diagnosed patients, while diversity was significantly lower in partial responders and progressors. Baseline TCR diversity was reported to be lower in newly diagnosed patients than in healthy donors, and even lower in relapsed/refractory patients. By C4D1, a significant rise was seen in CD4+ TCR diversity but not in CD8+ TCR diversity (p=0.0027 vs p=0.16), and the rise was most apparent among complete responders (p=0.02). The study was limited to a single clinical trial cohort, and causes of repertoire differences, possibly disease activity or prior therapy, remained undefined. Lower diversity was observed in patients in whom nivolumab was started less than 1 year after ASCT, and these patients were excluded from later analyses so that confounding by immune reconstitution would be avoided.

Worth noting for this clone: Its antigen remains unidentified. No base-level quality is on record; no much larger clone is a single base apart.

The CDR3 runs 12 amino acids, cysteine and phenylalanine included. Just CDR3 DNA is preserved here, 36 bases in frame from base 1. CDR1 and CDR2, looked up from the germline V gene, are ENHRY and SYGVKD. V sheds 6 bases and J sheds 7 bases, leaving 12 bases between their ends. The time point label of this sample denotes: cycle 4 day 1 (C4D1), after around six weeks of nivolumab. Every trial patient had relapsed following autologous stem cell transplantation, and prior brentuximab vedotin exposure was what differed among cohorts A, B and C. Using a Miltenyi CD4+ T cell isolation kit, CD4+ T cells were purified from thawed PBMCs through magnetic negative selection. A total of roughly 57 patients with relapsed/refractory classical Hodgkin lymphoma made up the trial cohort, and each patient's best overall response was complete response, partial response or progressive disease. In the multi-cohort phase II CheckMate 205 trial, trial patients received single-agent nivolumab. An independent review committee assessed best overall response using the 2007 International Working Group response criteria. Trial PBMCs were collected immediately before nivolumab initiation (C1D1) and during therapy at cycle 2 day 1 and cycle 4 day 1. Peripheral blood was collected in 8 mL Vacutainer Cell Preparation Tubes, from which PBMCs were isolated by centrifugation and then cryopreserved. Purified CD4+ and CD8+ fractions were generated only in cases for which an additional PBMC sample was available. Magnetically labelled cells were removed on LS columns in a quadroMACS separator, and the flow-through was collected as the purified fraction.

The Qiagen DNeasy kit was used to extract genomic DNA from unsorted PBMCs and from the negatively selected CD4+ and CD8+ fractions. TCR beta CDR3 regions were subjected to amplification by immunoSEQ multiplex PCR with primers that anneal to V and J segments. A synthetic immune receptor repertoire was used to minimize amplification bias, and any remaining bias was removed computationally after sequencing. Under the source paper's analysis protocol: Custom Python scripts were used to quantify repertoire diversity as the Shannon entropy index. The unsorted, CD4+ and CD8+ repertoires were each analyzed separately, with the exception of combined analyses, where CD4+ and CD8+ sequences were merged in silico. A clone was considered expanded if an increase in frequency of at least 2-fold after treatment relative to C1D1 was found, and a pseudocount of 0.5 was applied to clones undetected at baseline. Singleton clones were defined as clones with 0 or 1 copy at C1D1, and non-singleton clones were defined as clones with 2 or more copies. Clones expanded in unsorted samples were annotated as CD4+, CD8+ or unknown by matching protein sequences in sorted samples from the same patient. Wilcoxon tests on paired samples were used to test changes in diversity from C1D1 to C4D1. TCRdb holds this immuneACCESS table with in-frame rearrangements only. Some clones are missing; in checked studies, unresolved V genes explain under half, and the rest has no known cause. Clonal size and the V and J genes are those of that table, whereas D and trimming came from the DNA. The sample table lists under 20,000 clones, about three quarters of them with a count of one. The ten most abundant clones make up around 2.3% of the sample.

The sample was CD4+ T cells from blood, taken before the fourth cycle of nivolumab. This receptor chain uses TRBV10-3 and TRBJ1-2, with the D gene call left open. The sequence was obtained from a human donor with classical Hodgkin lymphoma. CDR3 reads: CAIRQVGTGYTF. DNA sequence: TGTGCCATCAGGCAGGTTGGTACTGGCTACACCTTC.